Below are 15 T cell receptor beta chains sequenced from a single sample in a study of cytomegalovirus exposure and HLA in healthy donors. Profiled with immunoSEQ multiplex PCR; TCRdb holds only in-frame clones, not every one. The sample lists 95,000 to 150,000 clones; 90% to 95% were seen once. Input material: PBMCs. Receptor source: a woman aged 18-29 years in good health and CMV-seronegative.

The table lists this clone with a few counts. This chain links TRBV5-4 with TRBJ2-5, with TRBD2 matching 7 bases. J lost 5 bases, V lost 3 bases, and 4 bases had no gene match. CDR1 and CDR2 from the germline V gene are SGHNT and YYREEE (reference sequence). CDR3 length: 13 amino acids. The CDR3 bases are TGTGCCAGCAGCTCGCGGGGGTCGGAGACCCAGTACTTC. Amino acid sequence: CASSSRGSETQYF.

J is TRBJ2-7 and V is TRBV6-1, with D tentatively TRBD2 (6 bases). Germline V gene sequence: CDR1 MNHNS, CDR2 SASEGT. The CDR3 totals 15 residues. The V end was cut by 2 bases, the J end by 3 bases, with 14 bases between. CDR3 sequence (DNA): TGTGCCAGCAGTGAATTAAGTGCGGGGCGCTACGAGCAGTACTTC. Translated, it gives CASSELSAGRYEQYF.

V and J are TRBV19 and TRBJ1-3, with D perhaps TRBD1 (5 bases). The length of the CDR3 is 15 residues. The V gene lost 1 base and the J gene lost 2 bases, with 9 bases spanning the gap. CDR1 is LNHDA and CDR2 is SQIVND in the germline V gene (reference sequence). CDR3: CASSIGGGPGNTIYF. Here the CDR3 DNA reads TGTGCCAGTAGTATAGGCGGGGGACCTGGAAACACCATATATTTT.

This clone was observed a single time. Here the CDR3 DNA reads TGTGCCAGCAGTTATTTCTCCTACGAGCAGTACTTC. It encodes CASSYFSYEQYF. This sequence joins TRBV9 and TRBJ2-7; D remains unclear. V was pared by 5 bases and J by 0 bases, with 6 bases between. The germline gives CDR1 SGDLS, CDR2 YYNGEE. This CDR3 contains 12 residues. Full variable domain (missing parts from reference TRBV9 and TRBJ2-7): DSGVTQTPKHLITATGQRVTLRCSPRSGDLSVYWYQQSLDQGLQFLIQYYNGEERAKGNILERFSAQQFPDLHSELNLSSLELGDSALYFCASSYFSYEQYFGPGTRLTVT.

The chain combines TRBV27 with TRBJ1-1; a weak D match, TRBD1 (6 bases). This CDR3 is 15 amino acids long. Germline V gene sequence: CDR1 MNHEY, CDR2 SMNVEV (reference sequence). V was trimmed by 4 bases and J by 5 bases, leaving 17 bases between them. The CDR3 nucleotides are TGTGCCAGCAGTTACGGGGCGCCAGGGGCGACTGAAGCTTTCTTT. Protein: CASSYGAPGATEAFF.

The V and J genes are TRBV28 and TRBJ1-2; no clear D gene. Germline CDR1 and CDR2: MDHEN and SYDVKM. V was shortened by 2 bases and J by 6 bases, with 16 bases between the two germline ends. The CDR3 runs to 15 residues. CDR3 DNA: TGTGCCAGCAGTTTACCCCCGTCGGGTCTAAATGGCTACACCTTC. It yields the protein CASSLPPSGLNGYTF.

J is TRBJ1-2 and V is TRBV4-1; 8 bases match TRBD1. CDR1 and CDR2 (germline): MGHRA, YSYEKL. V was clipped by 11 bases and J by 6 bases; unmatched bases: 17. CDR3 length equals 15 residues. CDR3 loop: CAARTPGGGKNGYTF. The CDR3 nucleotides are TGCGCCGCACGGACCCCAGGGGGCGGTAAAAATGGCTACACCTTC.

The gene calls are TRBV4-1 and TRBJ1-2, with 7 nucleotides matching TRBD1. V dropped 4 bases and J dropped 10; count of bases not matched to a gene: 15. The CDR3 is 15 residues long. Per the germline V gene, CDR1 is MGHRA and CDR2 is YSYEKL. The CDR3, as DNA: TGCGCCAGCAGCCCTTTCGTGGGAGAGAGGGGGCCCTACACCTTC. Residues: CASSPFVGERGPYTF.

CDR3 residues: CASSLGFRGGNTIYF. In DNA form, the CDR3 reads TGTGCCAGCAGCTTAGGGTTCAGGGGTGGAAACACCATATATTTT. The V and J genes are TRBV11-2 and TRBJ1-3; possibly TRBD1 for D (6 bases). Trimming pared 1 base from V and 3 bases from J, leaving 10 bases between. This CDR3 spans 15 amino acids. In germline, CDR1 is SGHAT, CDR2 FQNNGV.

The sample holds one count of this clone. The CDR3 spells CASSLVSSGSWSGELFF. The DNA for the CDR3 is TGTGCCAGCAGCTTGGTATCTAGCGGGAGTTGGTCCGGGGAGCTGTTTTTT. The rearrangement joins TRBV5-4 to TRBJ2-2; 10 bases map to TRBD2. V shed 0 bases and J 6 bases; nucleotides not matched to a gene: 8. The CDR3 sequence is 17 residues long. Looked up from germline, CDR1 is SGHNT and CDR2 is YYREEE (reference sequence).

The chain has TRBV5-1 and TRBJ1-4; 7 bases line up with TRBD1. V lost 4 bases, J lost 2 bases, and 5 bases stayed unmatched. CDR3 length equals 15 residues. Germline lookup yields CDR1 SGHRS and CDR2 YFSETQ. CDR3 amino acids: CASSLTGVTNEKLFF. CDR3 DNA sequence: TGCGCCAGCAGCCTCACAGGGGTGACTAATGAAAAACTGTTTTTT.

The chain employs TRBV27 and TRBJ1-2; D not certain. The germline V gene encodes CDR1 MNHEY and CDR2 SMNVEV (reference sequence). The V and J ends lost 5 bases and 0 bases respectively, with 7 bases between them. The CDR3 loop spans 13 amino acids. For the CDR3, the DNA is TGTGCCAGCAGTCATCAGGCTAACTATGGCTACACCTTC. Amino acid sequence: CASSHQANYGYTF.

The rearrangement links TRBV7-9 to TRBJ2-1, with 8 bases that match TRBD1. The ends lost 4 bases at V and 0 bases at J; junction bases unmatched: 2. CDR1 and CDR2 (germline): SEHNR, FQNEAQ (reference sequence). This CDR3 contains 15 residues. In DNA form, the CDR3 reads TGTGCCAGCAGCTGGACAGGGAGCTCCTACAATGAGCAGTTCTTC. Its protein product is CASSWTGSSYNEQFF.

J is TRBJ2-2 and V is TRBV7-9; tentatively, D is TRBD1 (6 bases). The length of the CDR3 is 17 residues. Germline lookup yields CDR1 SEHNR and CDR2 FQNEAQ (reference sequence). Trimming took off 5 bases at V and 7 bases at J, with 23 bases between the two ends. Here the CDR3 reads CASSRNRDLKTGGELFF. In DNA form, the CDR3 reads TGTGCCAGCAGCCGTAACAGGGACCTAAAAACCGGCGGGGAGCTGTTTTTT.

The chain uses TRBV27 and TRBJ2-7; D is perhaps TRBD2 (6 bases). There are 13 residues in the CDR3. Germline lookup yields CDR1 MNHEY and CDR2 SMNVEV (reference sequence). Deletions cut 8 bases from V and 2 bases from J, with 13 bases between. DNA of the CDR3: TGTGCCAGCGCCAGCGGGTTAACCTACGAGCAGTACTTC. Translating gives CASASGLTYEQYF.